This T cell receptor beta chain was captured in a study of CD8 T cells in ankylosing spondylitis. Study-wide results and caveats: It appeared that ankylosing spondylitis blood was characterized by a TCR beta motif of 8 or 9 highly homologous variants.

V shed 2 bases, J shed 2 bases, and the junction held 5 bases outside the gene matches. Per the germline V gene, CDR1 is SGDLS and CDR2 is YYNGEE. This CDR3 has 16 amino acids. A single record per CDR3 protein comes from TCRdb applying MiXCR to the 5' RACE reads. The sample lists 9,500 to 10,000 distinct CDR3 sequences, around 6% occurring once. This clonotype was detected many times. What it binds is unknown. This clonotype was obtained from a female donor with ankylosing spondylitis or in good health (not recorded which). The sample comprised blood, either unsorted or a sorted T cell fraction (not recorded which). The chain couples TRBV9 to TRBJ2-3; 10 bases line up with TRBD2. CDR3 loop: CASSVDSGGATDTQYF. The CDR3 DNA follows: TGTGCCAGCAGCGTCGACAGCGGGGGGGCCACAGATACGCAGTATTTT. Drawing the rest from reference TRBV9 and TRBJ2-3, the complete variable domain is DSGVTQTPKHLITATGQRVTLRCSPRSGDLSVYWYQQSLDQGLQFLIQYYNGEERAKGNILERFSAQQFPDLHSELNLSSLELGDSALYFCASSVDSGGATDTQYFGPGTRLTVL.